Listed below are T cell receptor beta chains from one sample, sequenced in a study of T-cell reconstitution after alpha-beta-depleted transplantation in children. TCRdb independently ran MiXCR on the PCR reads; one entry per CDR3 protein. This sample has about 350,000 distinct CDR3 sequences, with 15% to 20% found just once. The source was PBMCs, mostly from graft donor cells, collected 360 days after TCRalphabeta/CD19-depleted stem cell transplant. These receptors were obtained from a male patient aged 2 to 9 who had a stem cell transplant for acute lymphoblastic leukemia, so the T cells may come from the graft donor. Each CDR3 is given with its conserved first and last residue. A clone size is listed for some rows: how often the clone was seen (once, few, many), or a class if it is expanded.

v_gene	j_gene	abundance	CDR3aa
TRBV12-3/TRBV12-4	TRBJ2-5	few	CASSWDFRETQYF
TRBV28	TRBJ2-3	-	CASSWKEMWGALDTQYF
TRBV4-3	TRBJ2-3	-	CASSQGLAGRPDTQYF
TRBV2	TRBJ1-1	few	CASNAVRDTEAFF
TRBV27	TRBJ2-3	few	CATSSGTFTDTQYF
TRBV12-3/TRBV12-4	TRBJ2-7	many	CASSRDSSYEQYF
TRBV7-2	TRBJ2-1	-	CASSFGWGPHNEQFF
TRBV3-1	TRBJ2-3	few	CASSRLADTQYF
TRBV28	TRBJ1-1	few	CASSKTALNTEAFF
TRBV5-1	TRBJ2-3	-	CASSSGTSGRAGTDTQYF
TRBV7-3	TRBJ2-5	few	CASSLGLAKPETQYF
TRBV7-2	TRBJ2-3	few	CASSLRLAGTDTQYF
TRBV28	TRBJ1-5	few	CASSPGGGGNQPQHF
TRBV4-3	TRBJ2-3	few	CASSQDKKAGGPGDTQYF
TRBV4-1	TRBJ2-7	few	CASSQDSDGFGGEQYF
TRBV6-2/TRBV6-3	TRBJ2-3	-	CASSYSSSLAAYTDTQYF
TRBV2	TRBJ2-3	few	CASSRPGQGLAGGRTQYF
TRBV10-3	TRBJ1-1	many	CATSTAMNTEAFF
TRBV20-1	TRBJ2-1	-	CSVIGLPSYNEQFF
TRBV5-6	TRBJ2-1	few	CASSSGLAGVLSYNEQFF
TRBV4-2	TRBJ1-3	-	CASSQDLVVAISGNTIYF
TRBV20-1	TRBJ2-1	few	CSARIQRAGEQFF
TRBV7-2	TRBJ2-7	-	CASSLVGSRHYEQYF
TRBV6-5	TRBJ1-1	few	CASSYGQGYTEAFF
TRBV7-7	TRBJ2-7	few	CASSFPGLAGHFYEQYF
TRBV20-1	TRBJ2-5	-	CSAGLAGETQYF
TRBV28	TRBJ2-1	-	CASSFLGGSNNEQFF
TRBV7-3	TRBJ2-1	few	CASSLSPGTSDKYGAQFF
TRBV24-1	TRBJ2-5	-	CATSDWAGKETQYF
TRBV28	TRBJ1-1	many	CASTFRGGQIEAFF
TRBV27	TRBJ1-1	-	CASSLRAGTGHRDFAALPNTEAFF
TRBV28	TRBJ2-7	-	CASSLSFWREATDSYEQYF
TRBV12-3/TRBV12-4	TRBJ2-7	many	CASSLWEAAGEQYF
TRBV7-8	TRBJ2-2	few	CASSLLVRNTGELFF
TRBV15	TRBJ2-5	-	CATSRDSWTGGETQYF
TRBV11-2	TRBJ2-5	few	CASSLDPPPGTQYF
TRBV20-1	TRBJ1-5	few	CSARDTQGPAWDQPQHF
TRBV7-9	TRBJ2-1	few	CASSSGLAGGFEQFF
TRBV6-2/TRBV6-3	TRBJ2-7	-	CASSYQTGYNEQYF
TRBV7-3	TRBJ2-7	-	CASSFTWKRGNDYEQYF
TRBV5-1	TRBJ2-3	-	CASSPRLGWTDTQYF
TRBV4-1	TRBJ2-2	-	CASSQEGQGLATGELFF
TRBV9	TRBJ2-1	many	CASSPRRFSYNEQFF
TRBV6-2/TRBV6-3	TRBJ1-1	once	CASGALQGLHRGVRNTEAFF
TRBV28	TRBJ2-2	few	CASLDQNTGELFF
TRBV7-6	TRBJ2-7	few	CASGDSGTYEQYF
TRBV7-2	TRBJ2-7	many	CASSLTGLSYEQYF
TRBV5-1	TRBJ2-5	-	CASSFFGSQETQYF
TRBV20-1	TRBJ2-3	-	CSARKFSGSLRFIDTQYF
TRBV6-6	TRBJ2-3	few	CASLTSGGHTQYF